Presented here are 21 T cell receptor beta chains from one specimen sequenced in a study of blood T cell repertoires in COVID-19 (dated by TCRdb to 2019 to 2021). Libraries were built with the immunoSEQ multiplex PCR assay. TCRdb took over this immuneACCESS table, retaining in-frame rearrangements with V and J assigned. Such tables are incomplete; in checked studies, under half of the missing clones stem from an unresolved V gene, and the remainder is unexplained. The table for this sample lists 93,000 or so clones; over 70% of them were counted only once. The leading ten clones occupy approximately 13% of the sample. Input material: peripheral blood. These receptors came from a human donor in a cohort sampled during active or convalescent COVID-19.

V usage is TRBV5-5 and J usage is TRBJ2-1, with a weak D call TRBD1 (6 bases). CDR3 length: 13 amino acids. Between the trimmed V and J ends, which lost 1 base and 10 bases, there was a span of 12 bases. Germline assignment: CDR1 SGHKS and CDR2 YYEKEE (reference sequence). Here the CDR3 reads CASSLRARGEQFF. CDR3 DNA: TGTGCCAGCAGCTTGCGAGCGAGGGGGGAGCAGTTCTTC.

The CDR3 is CASSLGGLAEETQYF. CDR3 nucleotides: TGCGCCAGCAGCTTGGGGGGACTAGCGGAAGAGACCCAGTACTTC. The genes are TRBV5-1 and TRBJ2-5; TRBD2 matches at 11 bases. Looked up from germline, CDR1 is SGHRS and CDR2 is YFSETQ. The CDR3 spans 15 residues. Losses at the gene ends were 0 bases for V and 3 bases for J; bases not matched to a gene: 1.

The CDR3 here is CASSRADREYGYTF. The DNA of the CDR3 is TGTGCCAGTAGTAGAGCCGACAGGGAGTATGGCTACACCTTC. The chain couples TRBV19 to TRBJ1-2, with 7 bases identical to TRBD1. The CDR3 has 14 amino acids. The germline V gene encodes CDR1 LNHDA and CDR2 SQIVND (reference sequence). Trimming took 4 bases from V and 5 from J; bases not matched to a gene: 7.

This clone was counted a few times. The chain has TRBV19 and TRBJ2-2, with 7 positions matching TRBD2. After removal of 3 bases from V and 1 base from J, the junction contained 5 bases not matched to a gene. The germline V gene has CDR1 LNHDA and CDR2 SQIVND (reference sequence). The CDR3 length is 16 residues. The CDR3 DNA reads TGTGCCAGTAGTATTGGTCGGGGGGTGAACACCGGGGAGCTGTTTTTT. Translation: CASSIGRGVNTGELFF.

This chain joins TRBV12-3 or TRBV12-4 and TRBJ1-2; D is unclear. The CDR3 sequence is 13 residues long. The V and J ends lost 6 bases and 4 bases respectively, with 12 bases between them. CDR3 sequence: CASSPGGPYGYTF. The CDR3 DNA sequence: TGTGCCAGCAGCCCCGGAGGCCCCTATGGCTACACCTTC.

This chain connects TRBV24-1 to TRBJ2-2; maybe TRBD1 (6 bases). Germline lookup yields CDR1 KGHDR and CDR2 SFDVKD. The CDR3 runs to 17 residues. V was cut by 3 bases and J by 4 bases, with 17 bases left in between. In DNA, the CDR3 is TGTGCCACCAGTGATCCGAAGGGGGATCTAAGCACCGGGGAGCTGTTTTTT. Translating it yields CATSDPKGDLSTGELFF.

Here the CDR3 DNA reads TGTGCCAGCAGCCGAGGCCCTCCTCCCTACAATGAGCAGTTCTTC. Translating gives CASSRGPPPYNEQFF. V gene TRBV11-3 combines with J gene TRBJ2-1; no definite D call. The CDR3 consists of 15 residues. Trimming shortened V by 5 bases and J by 2 bases, and 13 bases separated the two germline ends. CDR1 is SGHNT, CDR2 YENEEA, per germline.

This sequence joins TRBV7-9 and TRBJ1-1, with a weak D call TRBD1 (6 bases). Trimming left V 5 bases short and J 5 bases short, with 18 bases between. The germline CDR1 and CDR2 sequences are SEHNR and FQNEAQ (reference sequence). The CDR3 sequence is 15 residues long. DNA for the CDR3: TGTGCCAGCAGCCCCCAGGGGCAAAGTTCTACTGAAGCTTTCTTT. The encoded protein is CASSPQGQSSTEAFF.

This clone was seen once. The CDR3 region has the DNA TGTGCCAGCAGCAAGATGACAGGCAATCAGCCCCAGCATTTT. Protein sequence: CASSKMTGNQPQHF. J is TRBJ1-5 and V is TRBV21-1; the table's D call TRBD1 went unverified against the DNA. TRBV21-1 is shown as a pseudogene. The CDR3 is 14 amino acids.

This clone rates as medium-sized. The chain is built from TRBV15 and TRBJ1-1, with no clear D. Trimming shortened V by 6 bases and J by 1 base, and 12 bases separated the two germline ends. This CDR3 has 14 amino acids. The germline V gene encodes CDR1 LNHNV and CDR2 YYDKDF (reference sequence). CDR3 in DNA: TGTGCCACCAGGAACGGTTACTCGAACACTGAAGCTTTCTTT. Translation gives CATRNGYSNTEAFF.

This chain joins TRBV10-3 and TRBJ2-7; TRBD2 agrees at 8 bases. This CDR3 has 13 amino acids. After removal of 4 bases from V and 6 bases from J, the junction contained 5 bases not matched to a gene. Germline V gives CDR1 ENHRY, CDR2 SYGVKD. CDR3 coding DNA: TGTGCCATCAGTGTAGCGGGGCCCACCGAGCAGTACTTC. Its protein product is CAISVAGPTEQYF.

As regards this clone: The junction and the germline gene differ at one end; a read error may be behind it. The chain's CDR3 is CANSQERGTRYTAAYNEQFF. CDR3 DNA sequence: TGTGCCAACAGCCAAGAGCGCGGGACTAGGTACACGGCGGCTTACAATGAGCAGTTCTTC. The V gene is TRBV3-1 (or the pseudogene TRBV3-2), the J gene TRBJ2-1, with 8 bases identical to TRBD2. CDR1 is LGHDT and CDR2 is YNNKEL in the germline V gene (reference sequence). This CDR3 spans 20 amino acids.

This chain joins TRBV29-1 and TRBJ2-3; TRBD2 matches 12 bases. Germline CDR1 and CDR2: SQVTM and ANQGSEA. This CDR3 spans 14 amino acids. V lost 4 bases, J lost 6 bases, and 5 bases stayed unmatched. CDR3 coding DNA: TGCAGCGTTGGGCTAGCGGGGGGGTCGGATACGCAGTATTTT. Translating gives CSVGLAGGSDTQYF.

V usage is TRBV9 and J usage is TRBJ2-6, with 7 nucleotides matching TRBD1. Trimming at V came to 5 bases and at J to 0 bases, leaving 8 bases not matched to a gene. CDR3 size: 17 residues. Germline CDR1 is SGDLS and CDR2 is YYNGEE. CDR3 DNA: TGTGCCAGCAGTCGGGACAGAAGGCCCTCTGGGGCCAACGTCCTGACTTTC. Residues: CASSRDRRPSGANVLTF. Together with reference TRBV9 and TRBJ2-6, the CDR3 gives the full variable domain: DSGVTQTPKHLITATGQRVTLRCSPRSGDLSVYWYQQSLDQGLQFLIQYYNGEERAKGNILERFSAQQFPDLHSELNLSSLELGDSALYFCASSRDRRPSGANVLTFGAGSRLTVL.

This chain uses TRBV4-2 with TRBJ1-2; D call uncertain. The CDR3 runs to 13 residues. Looked up from germline, CDR1 is LGHNA and CDR2 is YNFKEQ. V was clipped by 4 bases and J by 3 bases, with 9 bases between them. The CDR3 region is CASSLGVDYGYTF. The CDR3, as DNA: TGTGCCAGCAGCCTCGGGGTTGACTATGGCTACACCTTC.

The count of this clone is one. The chain couples TRBV7-9 to TRBJ1-2; D not resolved. This CDR3 contains 14 residues. Germline lookup yields CDR1 SEHNR and CDR2 FQNEAQ (reference sequence). V gave up 5 bases and J gave up 4 bases, with 14 bases separating them. CDR3 nucleotides: TGTGCCAGCAGCCCATCTAATCTAGCCTATGGCTACACCTTC. It encodes CASSPSNLAYGYTF.

The J gene is TRBJ2-1, the V gene TRBV30, with 9 positions matching TRBD1. There are 15 residues in the CDR3. Germline-derived CDR1 and CDR2 are GTSNPN and SVGIG (reference sequence). V lost 5 bases, J lost 2 bases, and 7 bases stayed unmatched. The CDR3 protein is CAWVWGTGTYNEQFF. CDR3 DNA: TGTGCCTGGGTGTGGGGGACAGGGACCTACAATGAGCAGTTCTTC.

This chain joins TRBV4-1 and TRBJ1-4; 11 positions agree with TRBD1. The trim removed 3 bases at V and 8 bases at J, leaving 5 bases unmatched. Germline CDR1 reads MGHRA; CDR2 reads YSYEKL. The CDR3 spans 15 residues. The CDR3 coding sequence is TGCGCCAGCAGCCACGCGGGGACAGGGGGGGAAAAACTGTTTTTT. Translation gives CASSHAGTGGEKLFF.

The gene calls are TRBV19 and TRBJ1-4, with 11 bases aligning to TRBD1. CDR3 size: 18 residues. Germline V CDR1 and CDR2: LNHDA, SQIVND (reference sequence). Trimming cost V 5 bases and J 0 bases; bases outside gene matches: 8. CDR3 in amino acids: CASSRWPGQGATNEKLFF. The CDR3 bases are TGTGCCAGTAGTCGGTGGCCGGGACAGGGGGCAACTAATGAAAAACTGTTTTTT.

This chain connects TRBV6-5 to TRBJ1-5, with 9 bases lining up with TRBD1. CDR3 length: 12 amino acids. The V segment lost 8 bases and the J segment 4 bases; nucleotides outside the gene matches: 0. The germline gives CDR1 MNHEY, CDR2 SVGAGI. CDR3 DNA sequence: TGTGCCAGCGGGACAGGGAATCAGCCCCAGCATTTT. The encoded protein is CASGTGNQPQHF.

This clone has only a few counts. The chain carries TRBV6-7 and TRBJ2-7; D may be TRBD2 (5 bases). TRBV6-7 is assigned to the ORF class and has an uncertain function. The CDR3 extends over 16 amino acids. V gave up 5 bases and J gave up 4 bases, with 21 bases separating them. The CDR3 DNA follows: TGTGCCAGCAGTACATCGAGGAGGTGTATGGGATACGAGCAGTACTTC. This gives the protein CASSTSRRCMGYEQYF.